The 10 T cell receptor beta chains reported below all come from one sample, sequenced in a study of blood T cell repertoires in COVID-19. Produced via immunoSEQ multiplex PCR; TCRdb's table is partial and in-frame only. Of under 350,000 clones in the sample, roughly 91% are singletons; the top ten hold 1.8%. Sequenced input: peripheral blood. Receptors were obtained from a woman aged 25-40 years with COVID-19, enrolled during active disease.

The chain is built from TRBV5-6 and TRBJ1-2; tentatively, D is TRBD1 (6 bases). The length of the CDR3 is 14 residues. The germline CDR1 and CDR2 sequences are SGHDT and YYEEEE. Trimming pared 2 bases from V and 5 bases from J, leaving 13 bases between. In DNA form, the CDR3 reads TGTGCCAGCAGCTTTCCGCAGGGGCATTATGGCTACACCTTC. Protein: CASSFPQGHYGYTF.

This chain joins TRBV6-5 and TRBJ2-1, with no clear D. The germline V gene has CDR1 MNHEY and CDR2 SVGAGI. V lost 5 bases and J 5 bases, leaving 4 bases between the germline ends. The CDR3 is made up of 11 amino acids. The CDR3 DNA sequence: TGTGCCAGCAGTCTAAACAATGAGCAGTTCTTC. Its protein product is CASSLNNEQFF.

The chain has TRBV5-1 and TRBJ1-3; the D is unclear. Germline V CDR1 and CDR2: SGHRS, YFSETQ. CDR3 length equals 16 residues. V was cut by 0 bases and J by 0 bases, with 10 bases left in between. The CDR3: CASSLEAGTSGNTIYF. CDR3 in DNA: TGCGCCAGCAGCTTGGAGGCAGGCACCTCTGGAAACACCATATATTTT.

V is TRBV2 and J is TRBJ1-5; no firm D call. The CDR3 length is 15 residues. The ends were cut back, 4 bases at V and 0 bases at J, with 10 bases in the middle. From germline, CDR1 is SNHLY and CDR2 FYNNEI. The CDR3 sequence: CASSGNTNSNQPQHF. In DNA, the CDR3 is TGTGCCAGCAGTGGCAACACTAATAGCAATCAGCCCCAGCATTTT.

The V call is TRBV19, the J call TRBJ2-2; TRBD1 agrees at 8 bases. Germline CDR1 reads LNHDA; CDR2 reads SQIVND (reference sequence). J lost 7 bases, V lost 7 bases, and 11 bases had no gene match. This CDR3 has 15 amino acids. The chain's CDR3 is CASKEWQGAVGELFF. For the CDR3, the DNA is TGTGCCAGTAAAGAGTGGCAGGGGGCGGTCGGGGAGCTGTTTTTT.

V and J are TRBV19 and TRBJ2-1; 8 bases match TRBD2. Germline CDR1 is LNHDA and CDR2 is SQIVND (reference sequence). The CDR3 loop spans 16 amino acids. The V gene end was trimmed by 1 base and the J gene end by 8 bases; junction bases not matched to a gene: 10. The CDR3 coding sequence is TGTGCCAGTAGTATAGTTCCGGGACTAGTTGTCCATGAGCAGTTCTTC. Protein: CASSIVPGLVVHEQFF.

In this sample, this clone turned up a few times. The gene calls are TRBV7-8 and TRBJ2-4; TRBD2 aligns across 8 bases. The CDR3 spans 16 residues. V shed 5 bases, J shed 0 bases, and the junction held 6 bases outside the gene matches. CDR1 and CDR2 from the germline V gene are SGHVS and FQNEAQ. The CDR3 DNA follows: TGTGCCAGCAGCCCTTTGAGCGGGGGAGCCAAAAACATTCAGTACTTC. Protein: CASSPLSGGAKNIQYF.

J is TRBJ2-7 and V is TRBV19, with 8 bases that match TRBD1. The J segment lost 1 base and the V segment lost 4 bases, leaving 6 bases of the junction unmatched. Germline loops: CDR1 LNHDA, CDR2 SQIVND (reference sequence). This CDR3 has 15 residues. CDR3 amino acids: CASSTPGQASYEQYF. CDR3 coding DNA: TGTGCCAGTAGTACCCCGGGACAGGCATCCTACGAGCAGTACTTC.

This chain's CDR3 is CASSYSNRINSPLHF. Written as DNA, the CDR3 is TGTGCCAGCAGTTACTCGAACAGAATCAATTCACCCCTCCACTTT. The chain uses TRBV6-5 and TRBJ1-6; no definite D call. Trimming cost V 0 bases and J 7 bases, with 10 bases left between them. This CDR3 region has 15 residues. CDR1 is MNHEY and CDR2 is SVGAGI in the germline V gene.

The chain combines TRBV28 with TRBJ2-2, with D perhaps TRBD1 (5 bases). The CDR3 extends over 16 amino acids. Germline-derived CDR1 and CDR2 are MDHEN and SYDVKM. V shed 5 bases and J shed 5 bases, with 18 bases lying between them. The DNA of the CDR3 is TGTGCCAGCAGTCCCCCAGGACAAAGGCGGACCGGGGAGCTGTTTTTT. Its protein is CASSPPGQRRTGELFF.